This T cell receptor beta chain was sequenced during a study of Ad26.COV2.S vaccination and SARS-CoV-2 variants. At the level of the study: Each vaccinee took Ad26.COV2.S intramuscularly, once or twice 56 days apart.

This clone has more than one count but fewer than ten. Regarding treatment: around 19 received Ad26.COV2.S at low or high dose, single or two shots; roughly five received placebo; per-sample allocation not given. Collection of samples fell on day 63 after the first vaccine or placebo injection. The method was immunoSEQ multiplex PCR; TCRdb's version includes in-frame clones alone and lacks a portion of them. The table lists 300,000 to 400,000 clones, roughly 85% of them singletons. Germline V CDR1 and CDR2: SGHTA, FQGNSA. Deletions cut 3 bases from V and 4 bases from J, with 12 bases between. This CDR3 comprises 14 residues.

The source is a person aged 18 to 65 who received the Ad26.COV2.S COVID-19 vaccine or a placebo. The chain uses TRBV7-2 and TRBJ1-1; D perhaps matches TRBD1 (6 bases). The sample in question was peripheral blood, obtained in a trial of Ad26.COV2.S vaccine versus placebo. The CDR3 DNA follows: TGTGCCAGCAGCTTCGACAGGCAGGGCACTGAAGCTTTCTTT. Translating gives CASSFDRQGTEAFF.